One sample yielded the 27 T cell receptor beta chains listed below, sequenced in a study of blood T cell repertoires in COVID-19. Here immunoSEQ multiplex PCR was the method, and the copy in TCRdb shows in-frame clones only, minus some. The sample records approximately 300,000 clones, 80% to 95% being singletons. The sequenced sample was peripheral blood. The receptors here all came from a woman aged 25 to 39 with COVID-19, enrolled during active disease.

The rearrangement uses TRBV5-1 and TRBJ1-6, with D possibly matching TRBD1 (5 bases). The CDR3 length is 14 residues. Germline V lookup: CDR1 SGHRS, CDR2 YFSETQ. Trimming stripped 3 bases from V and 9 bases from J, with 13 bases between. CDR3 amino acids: CASSSGQLTSPLHF. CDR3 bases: TGCGCCAGCAGCTCAGGACAACTAACTTCACCCCTCCACTTT.

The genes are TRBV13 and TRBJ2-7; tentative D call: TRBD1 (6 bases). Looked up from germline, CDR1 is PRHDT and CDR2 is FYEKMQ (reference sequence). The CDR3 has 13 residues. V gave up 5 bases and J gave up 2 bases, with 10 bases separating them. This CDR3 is CASSQGHAYEQYF. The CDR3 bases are TGTGCCAGCAGCCAGGGACATGCCTACGAGCAGTACTTC.

The CDR3 DNA follows: TGCGCCAGCAAACAGCCGAGAGACATTCAGTACTTC. As protein: CASKQPRDIQYF. This sequence joins TRBV10-2 and TRBJ2-4; D ambiguous. CDR3 length equals 12 residues. V was cut by 7 bases and J by 8 bases, with 12 bases left in between. Germline V CDR1 and CDR2: WSHSY, SAAADI.

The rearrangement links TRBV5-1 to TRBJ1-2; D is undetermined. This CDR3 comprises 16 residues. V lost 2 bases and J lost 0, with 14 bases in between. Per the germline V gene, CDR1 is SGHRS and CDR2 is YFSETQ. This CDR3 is CASSLSPYETNYGYTF. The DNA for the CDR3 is TGCGCCAGCAGCTTATCCCCCTATGAAACTAACTATGGCTACACCTTC.

The CDR3 is CASSVGVSGKTDTQYF. In nucleotides, the CDR3 is TGTGCCAGCAGCGTAGGGGTTAGCGGGAAAACAGATACGCAGTATTTT. This chain links TRBV9 with TRBJ2-3; 8 bases match TRBD2. Trimming cost V 0 bases and J 3 bases; bases outside gene matches: 6. The CDR3 runs 16 residues. The germline CDR1 and CDR2 sequences are SGDLS and YYNGEE.

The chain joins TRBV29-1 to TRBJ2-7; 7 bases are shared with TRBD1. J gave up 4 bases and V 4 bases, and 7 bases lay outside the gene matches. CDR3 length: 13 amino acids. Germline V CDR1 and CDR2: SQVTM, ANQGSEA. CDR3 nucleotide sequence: TGCAGCGTTGTACAGGGGTTTAGGTACGAGCAGTACTTC. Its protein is CSVVQGFRYEQYF.

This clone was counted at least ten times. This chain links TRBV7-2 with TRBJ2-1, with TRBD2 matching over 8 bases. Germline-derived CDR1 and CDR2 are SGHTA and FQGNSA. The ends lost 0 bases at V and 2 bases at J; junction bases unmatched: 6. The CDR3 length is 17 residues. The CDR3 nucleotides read TGTGCCAGCAGCTTAGCGAGTAGCGGGGAGCCCTACAATGAGCAGTTCTTC. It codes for CASSLASSGEPYNEQFF.

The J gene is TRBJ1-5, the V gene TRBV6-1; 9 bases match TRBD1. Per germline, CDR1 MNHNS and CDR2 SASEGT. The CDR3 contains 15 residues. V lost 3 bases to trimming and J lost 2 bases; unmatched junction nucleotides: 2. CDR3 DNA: TGTGCCAGCAGTGAGAGGACAGGGGGCAATCAGCCCCAGCATTTT. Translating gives CASSERTGGNQPQHF.

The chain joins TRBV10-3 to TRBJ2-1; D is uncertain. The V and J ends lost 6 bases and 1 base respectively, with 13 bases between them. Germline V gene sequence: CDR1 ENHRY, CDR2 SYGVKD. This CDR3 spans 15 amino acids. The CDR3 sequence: CAIRASVGSYNEQFF. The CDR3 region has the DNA TGTGCCATCAGGGCGAGCGTAGGATCCTACAATGAGCAGTTCTTC.

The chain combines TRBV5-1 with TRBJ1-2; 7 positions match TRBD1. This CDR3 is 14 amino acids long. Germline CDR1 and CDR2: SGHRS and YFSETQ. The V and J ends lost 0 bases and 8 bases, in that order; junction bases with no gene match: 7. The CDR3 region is CASSLGTGVSGYTF. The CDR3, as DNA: TGCGCCAGCAGCTTGGGGACAGGAGTAAGCGGCTACACCTTC.

The CDR3 bases are TGTGCCAGCAGTTATGACTCAGCTTTGGCCAAAAACATTCAGTACTTC. This gives the protein CASSYDSALAKNIQYF. This rearrangement joins TRBV7-8 to TRBJ2-4; D is undetermined. The CDR3 covers 16 residues. From germline, CDR1 is SGHVS and CDR2 FQNEAQ. The V and J ends lost 6 bases and 1 base respectively, with 16 bases between them.

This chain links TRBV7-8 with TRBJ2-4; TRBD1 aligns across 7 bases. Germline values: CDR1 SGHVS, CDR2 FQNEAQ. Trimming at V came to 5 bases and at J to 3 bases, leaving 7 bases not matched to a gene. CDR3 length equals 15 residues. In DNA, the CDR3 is TGTGCCAGCAGCATGGGACAGCATCACAAAAACATTCAGTACTTC. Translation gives CASSMGQHHKNIQYF.

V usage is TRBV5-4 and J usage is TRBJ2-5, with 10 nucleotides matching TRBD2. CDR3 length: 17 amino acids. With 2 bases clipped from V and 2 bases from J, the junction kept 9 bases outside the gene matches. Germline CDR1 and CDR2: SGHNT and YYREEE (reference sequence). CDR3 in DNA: TGTGCCAGCAGCTTAGGGTTACTAGCGGGAAGTCAAGAGACCCAGTACTTC. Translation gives CASSLGLLAGSQETQYF.

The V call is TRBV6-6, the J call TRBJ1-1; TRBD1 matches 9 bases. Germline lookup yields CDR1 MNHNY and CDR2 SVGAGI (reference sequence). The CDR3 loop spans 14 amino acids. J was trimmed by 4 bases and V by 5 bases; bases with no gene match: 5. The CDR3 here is CASSRTGEGTEAFF. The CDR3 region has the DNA TGTGCCAGCAGTCGGACAGGGGAGGGCACTGAAGCTTTCTTT.

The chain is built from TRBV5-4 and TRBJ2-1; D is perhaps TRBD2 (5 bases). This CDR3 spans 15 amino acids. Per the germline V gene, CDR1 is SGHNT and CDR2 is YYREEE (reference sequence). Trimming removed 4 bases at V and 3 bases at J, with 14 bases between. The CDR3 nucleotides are TGTGCCAGCAGCCAACCAGCGGACCACTACAATGAGCAGTTCTTC. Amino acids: CASSQPADHYNEQFF.

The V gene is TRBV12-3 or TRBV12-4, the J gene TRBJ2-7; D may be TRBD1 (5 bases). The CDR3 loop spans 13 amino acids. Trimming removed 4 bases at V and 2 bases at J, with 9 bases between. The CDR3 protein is CASSYRRPYEQYF. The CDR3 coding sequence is TGTGCCAGCAGTTACAGGAGACCCTACGAGCAGTACTTC.

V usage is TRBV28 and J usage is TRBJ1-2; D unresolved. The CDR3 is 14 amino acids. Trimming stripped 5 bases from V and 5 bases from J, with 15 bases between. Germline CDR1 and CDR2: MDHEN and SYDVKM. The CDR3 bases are TGTGCCAGCAGTGTAGGGAGTAGCCTTTATGGCTACACCTTC. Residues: CASSVGSSLYGYTF.

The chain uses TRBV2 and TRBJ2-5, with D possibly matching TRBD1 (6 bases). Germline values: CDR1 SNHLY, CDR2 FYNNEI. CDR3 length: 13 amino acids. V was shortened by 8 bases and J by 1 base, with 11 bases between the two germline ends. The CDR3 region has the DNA TGTGCCAGCCACCGGGACATCCAAGAGACCCAGTACTTC. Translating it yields CASHRDIQETQYF. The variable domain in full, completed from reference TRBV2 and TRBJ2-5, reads EPEVTQTPSHQVTQMGQEVILRCVPISNHLYFYWYRQILGQKVEFLVSFYNNEISEKSEIFDDQFSVERPDGSNFTLKIRSTKLEDSAMYFCASHRDIQETQYFGPGTRLLVL.

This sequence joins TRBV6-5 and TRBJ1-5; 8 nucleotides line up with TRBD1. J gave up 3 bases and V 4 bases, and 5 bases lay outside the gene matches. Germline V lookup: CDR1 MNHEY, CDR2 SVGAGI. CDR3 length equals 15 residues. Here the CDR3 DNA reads TGTGCCAGCAGTTTTGGACAGGGAACCAATCAGCCCCAGCATTTT. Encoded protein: CASSFGQGTNQPQHF.

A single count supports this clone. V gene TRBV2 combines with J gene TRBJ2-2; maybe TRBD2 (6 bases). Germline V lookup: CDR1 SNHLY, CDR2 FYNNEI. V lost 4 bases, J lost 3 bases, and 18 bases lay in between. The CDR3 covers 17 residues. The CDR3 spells CASSVSWRDGDTGELFF. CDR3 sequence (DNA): TGTGCCAGCAGTGTGTCTTGGCGGGATGGGGACACCGGGGAGCTGTTTTTT.

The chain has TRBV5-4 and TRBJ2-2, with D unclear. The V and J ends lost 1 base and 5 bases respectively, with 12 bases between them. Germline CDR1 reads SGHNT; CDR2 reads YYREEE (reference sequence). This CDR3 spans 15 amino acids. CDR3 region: CASSLIPYGTGELFF. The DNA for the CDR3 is TGTGCCAGCAGCTTGATTCCCTACGGGACCGGGGAGCTGTTTTTT.

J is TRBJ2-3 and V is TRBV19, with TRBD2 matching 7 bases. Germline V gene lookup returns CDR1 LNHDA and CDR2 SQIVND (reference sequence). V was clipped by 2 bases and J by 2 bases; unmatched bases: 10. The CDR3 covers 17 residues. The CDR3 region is CASSISGLAALTDTQYF. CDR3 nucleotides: TGTGCCAGTAGTATATCCGGTCTAGCGGCCCTCACAGATACGCAGTATTTT. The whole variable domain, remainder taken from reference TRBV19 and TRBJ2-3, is DGGITQSPKYLFRKEGQNVTLSCEQNLNHDAMYWYRQDPGQGLRLIYYSQIVNDFQKGDIAEGYSVSREKKESFPLTVTSAQKNPTAFYLCASSISGLAALTDTQYFGPGTRLTVL.

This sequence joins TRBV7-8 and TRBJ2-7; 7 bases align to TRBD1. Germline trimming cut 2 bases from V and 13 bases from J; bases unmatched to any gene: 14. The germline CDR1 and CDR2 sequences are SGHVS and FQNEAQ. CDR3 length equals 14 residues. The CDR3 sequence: CASSLTGTVPSSYF. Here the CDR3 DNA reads TGTGCCAGCAGCTTAACCGGGACAGTACCTTCCTCCTACTTC.

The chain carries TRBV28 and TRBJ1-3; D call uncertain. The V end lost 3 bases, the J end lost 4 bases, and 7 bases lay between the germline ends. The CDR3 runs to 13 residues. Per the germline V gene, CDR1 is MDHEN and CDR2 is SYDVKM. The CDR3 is CASSLAVGNTIYF. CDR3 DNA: TGTGCCAGCAGTTTGGCGGTGGGAAACACCATATATTTT.

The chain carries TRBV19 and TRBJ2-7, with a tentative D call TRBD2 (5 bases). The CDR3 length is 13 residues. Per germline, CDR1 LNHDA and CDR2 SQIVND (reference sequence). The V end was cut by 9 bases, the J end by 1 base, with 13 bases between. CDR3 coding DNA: TGTGCCAGCAGCGCCGGGGAGTCCTACGAGCAGTACTTC. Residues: CASSAGESYEQYF. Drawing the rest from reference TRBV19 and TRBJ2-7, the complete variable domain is DGGITQSPKYLFRKEGQNVTLSCEQNLNHDAMYWYRQDPGQGLRLIYYSQIVNDFQKGDIAEGYSVSREKKESFPLTVTSAQKNPTAFYLCASSAGESYEQYFGPGTRLTVT.

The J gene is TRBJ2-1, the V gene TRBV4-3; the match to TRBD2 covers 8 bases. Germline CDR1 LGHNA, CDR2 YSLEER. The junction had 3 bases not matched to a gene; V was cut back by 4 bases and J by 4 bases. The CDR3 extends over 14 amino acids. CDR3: CASSPGGDYNEQFF. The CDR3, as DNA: TGCGCCAGCAGCCCGGGAGGGGATTACAATGAGCAGTTCTTC.

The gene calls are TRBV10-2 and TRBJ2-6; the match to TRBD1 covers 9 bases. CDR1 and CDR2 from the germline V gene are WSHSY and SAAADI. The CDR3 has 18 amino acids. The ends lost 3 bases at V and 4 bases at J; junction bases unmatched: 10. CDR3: CASSDPGTGPMGANVLTF. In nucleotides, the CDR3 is TGCGCCAGCAGTGACCCCGGGACAGGGCCCATGGGGGCCAACGTCCTGACTTTC.